The 2 T cell receptor beta chains in this list originate from one sample, sequenced in a study of blood T cell repertoires in COVID-19. The method was immunoSEQ multiplex PCR; TCRdb's version includes in-frame clones alone and lacks a portion of them. The repertoire holds about 74,000 clones, with around nine tenths as singletons. The sequencing sample was made of peripheral blood. These TCRs come from a man in his 70s with active or convalescent COVID-19.

The chain is built from TRBV24-1 and TRBJ2-2, with TRBD1 identical over 9 bases. The CDR3 totals 15 residues. CDR1 KGHDR and CDR2 SFDVKD come from the germline V gene. V shed 6 bases, J shed 6 bases, and the junction held 7 bases outside the gene matches. Here the CDR3 reads CATSPRRTGAGELFF. The CDR3 bases are TGTGCCACCAGTCCCCGCCGGACAGGGGCCGGGGAGCTGTTTTTT.

This chain links TRBV3-1 (or the pseudogene TRBV3-2) with TRBJ2-1; D is unresolved. Germline CDR1 LGHDT, CDR2 YNNKEL (reference sequence). The ends were cut back, 0 bases at V and 2 bases at J, with 11 bases in the middle. This CDR3 spans 16 amino acids. The CDR3 nucleotides are TGTGCCAGCAGCCAAGAATGGGCGCGACCCTACAATGAGCAGTTCTTC. It codes for CASSQEWARPYNEQFF.